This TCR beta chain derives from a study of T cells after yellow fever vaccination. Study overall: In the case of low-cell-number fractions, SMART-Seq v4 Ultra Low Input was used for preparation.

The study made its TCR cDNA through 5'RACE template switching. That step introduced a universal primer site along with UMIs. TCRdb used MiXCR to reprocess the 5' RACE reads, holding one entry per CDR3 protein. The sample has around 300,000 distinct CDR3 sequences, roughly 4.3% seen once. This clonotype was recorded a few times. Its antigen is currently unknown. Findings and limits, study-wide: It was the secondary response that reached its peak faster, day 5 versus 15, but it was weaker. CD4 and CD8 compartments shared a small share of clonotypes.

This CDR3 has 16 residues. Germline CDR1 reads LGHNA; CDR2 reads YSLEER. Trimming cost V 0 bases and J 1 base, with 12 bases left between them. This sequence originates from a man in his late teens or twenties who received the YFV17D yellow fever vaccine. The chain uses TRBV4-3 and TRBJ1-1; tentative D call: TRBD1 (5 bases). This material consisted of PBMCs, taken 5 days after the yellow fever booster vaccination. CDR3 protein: CASSQDLRTTNTEAFF. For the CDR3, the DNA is TGCGCCAGCAGCCAAGATCTGAGGACAACGAACACTGAAGCTTTCTTT.